Presented here are 32 T cell receptor beta chains from one specimen sequenced in a study of low-dose radiotherapy and immunotherapy resistance in tumors. Documented time point: before trial treatment. Both TCRalpha and TCRbeta chains were reverse transcribed with V-gene-specific primers. TCR amplification ran 20 PCR cycles using constant-region and V-primer adapter primers. TCRdb called the reads again in MiXCR, with one record for every CDR3 protein. The sample holds 100,000 or so distinct CDR3 sequences; 9% to 9.5% are singletons and the top ten take about 1%. The sequencing here drew on PBMCs, taken before treatment. The source is a male donor with prostate cancer.

This clonotype was seen repeatedly, ten times or more. The chain employs TRBV4-1 and TRBJ1-1; weak D call: TRBD1 (5 bases). The CDR3 is 16 amino acids. Germline V lookup: CDR1 MGHRA, CDR2 YSYEKL. V was shortened by 0 bases and J by 11 bases, with 22 bases between the two germline ends. The CDR3 loop reads CASSQDQGLRPLDAFF. The DNA of the CDR3 is TGCGCCAGCAGCCAAGATCAGGGCCTCCGGCCCCTTGACGCTTTCTTT.

Many counts were recorded for this clonotype. DNA for the CDR3: TGTGCCAGCAGCCAAGTTGGCCAGGGGAGATCACCCCTCCACTTT. The encoded protein is CASSQVGQGRSPLHF. The chain recombines TRBV3-1 with TRBJ1-6; tentatively, D is TRBD1 (6 bases). The germline V and J ends were trimmed by 1 base and 10 bases, with 14 bases remaining between them. Looked up from germline, CDR1 is LGHDT and CDR2 is YNNKEL (reference sequence). The CDR3 loop spans 15 amino acids.

As concerns this clonotype: A single base is all that separates this from a far larger clone, so a read error is likely. Here the CDR3 omits its conserved ending phenylalanine or tryptophan, so a read error is the likely source. CDR3 protein: CASSLSTGAGQPQHS. The CDR3 nucleotides are TGTGCCAGCAGCTTATCTACAGGGGCGGGTCAGCCCCAGCATTCT. This chain links TRBV13 with TRBJ1-5; TRBD1 agrees at 7 bases. This CDR3 contains 15 residues. V shed 2 bases, J shed 6 bases, and the junction held 7 bases outside the gene matches. CDR1 is PRHDT and CDR2 is FYEKMQ in the germline V gene (reference sequence).

Many counts were recorded for this clonotype. J is TRBJ2-4 and V is TRBV29-1, with D tentatively TRBD2 (6 bases). CDR1 SQVTM and CDR2 ANQGSEA come from the germline V gene. The CDR3 loop spans 14 amino acids. Deletions cut 4 bases from V and 1 base from J, with 11 bases between. CDR3 sequence reads: CSVGGGVAKNIQYF. In nucleotides, the CDR3 is TGCAGCGTTGGGGGCGGGGTTGCCAAAAACATTCAGTACTTC.

Of note for this clonotype: A read error may be the cause here, since a much bigger clone is one base away. V is TRBV14 and J is TRBJ1-1; possibly TRBD1 for D (5 bases). From germline, CDR1 is SGHDN and CDR2 FVKESK. The CDR3 has 14 amino acids. Trimming cost V 5 bases and J 1 base, with 11 bases left between them. CDR3 region: CASSVGGENTEAFF. As DNA, the CDR3 is TGTGCCAGCAGCGTCGGGGGGGAGAACACTGAAGCTTTCTTT.

This clonotype was counted at least ten times. The chain has TRBV4-3 and TRBJ2-2, with TRBD1 as a possible D gene (6 bases). Germline values: CDR1 LGHNA, CDR2 YSLEER. This CDR3 has 15 amino acids. V dropped 4 bases and J dropped 2 bases, with 11 bases sitting between them. The CDR3 spells CASSPGTHNTGELFF. The CDR3 bases are TGCGCCAGCAGCCCCGGGACACATAACACCGGGGAGCTGTTTTTT.

The chain has TRBV19 and TRBJ2-1, with a weak D call TRBD2 (7 bases). The CDR3 has 14 residues. Germline loops: CDR1 LNHDA, CDR2 SQIVND (reference sequence). Trimming stripped 7 bases from V and 9 bases from J, with 19 bases between. The CDR3 spells CASTWGGLTGEQFF. The CDR3 DNA reads as TGTGCCAGTACCTGGGGGGGGCTTACCGGTGAGCAGTTCTTC.

This clonotype was found many times. One end of the junction varies from germline; a read error may be responsible. The chain employs TRBV28 and TRBJ2-5, with D maybe TRBD2 (6 bases). Germline CDR1 is MDHEN and CDR2 is SYDVKM. The CDR3 consists of 14 residues. The CDR3 region has the DNA TGCGCCAGCAGCCTCACGGGGGTCCAAGAGACCCAGTACTTC. This translates into CASSLTGVQETQYF. The full variable domain, with the rest looked up from reference TRBV28 and TRBJ2-5, is DVKVTQSSRYLVKRTGEKVFLECVQDMDHENMFWYRQDPGLGLRLIYFSYDVKMKEKGDIPEGYSVSREKKERFSLILESASTNQTSMYLCASSLTGVQETQYFGPGTRLLVL.

There are many counts of this clonotype. The chain recombines TRBV28 with TRBJ1-1; possible D gene TRBD1, 6 bases. V dropped 6 bases and J dropped 7 bases, with 18 bases sitting between them. Germline V CDR1 and CDR2: MDHEN, SYDVKM. This CDR3 has 14 residues. This CDR3 reads CASSSGVGTGEAFF. The CDR3 nucleotides read TGTGCCAGCAGCTCAGGGGTGGGGACCGGTGAAGCTTTCTTT.

Many counts were recorded for this clonotype. The chain combines TRBV9 with TRBJ1-4; TRBD1 matches at 9 bases. The CDR3 runs 15 residues. V dropped 0 bases and J dropped 8; count of bases not matched to a gene: 5. The V gene's germline CDR1 is SGDLS and CDR2 YYNGEE. This CDR3 is CASSVGTGDREKLFF. CDR3 DNA sequence: TGTGCCAGCAGCGTAGGGACAGGGGATCGGGAAAAACTGTTTTTT.

This clonotype came up many times. CDR3 in amino acids: CAWRREFDTDTQYF. The CDR3 coding sequence is TGTGCCTGGAGGCGGGAATTCGACACAGATACGCAGTATTTT. V gene TRBV30 combines with J gene TRBJ2-3; TRBD2 is a possible D gene (6 bases). V was pared by 3 bases and J by 2 bases, with 12 bases between. The CDR3 loop spans 14 amino acids. Germline V lookup: CDR1 GTSNPN, CDR2 SVGIG (reference sequence).

This clonotype was recorded once. A read error is likely here: a far larger clone is one base away. J is TRBJ2-7 and V is TRBV28, with a weak D call TRBD2 (5 bases). V shed 6 bases and J shed 7 bases, with 19 bases lying between them. Germline loops: CDR1 MDHEN, CDR2 SYDVKM. There are 14 residues in the CDR3. DNA for the CDR3: TGTGCCAGCAGCCAAGCGACTACACGCAATGAGCAGTACTTC. Translated, it gives CASSQATTRNEQYF.

This clonotype was picked up many times. The rearrangement uses TRBV7-6 and TRBJ2-3, with D hard to call. This CDR3 is 16 amino acids long. V gave up 1 base and J gave up 1 base, with 12 bases separating them. In germline, CDR1 is SGHVS, CDR2 FNYEAQ. The CDR3 nucleotides read TGTGCCAGCAGCTTAGGGGTTTCGAGCGGCACAGATACGCAGTATTTT. It codes for CASSLGVSSGTDTQYF.

This clonotype was seen ten or more times. One end of the junction is discordant with germline, which a read error may explain. V gene TRBV18 combines with J gene TRBJ2-5; the D call may be TRBD1 or TRBD2 (5 bases each). The CDR3 has 14 residues. Looked up from germline, CDR1 is KGHSH and CDR2 is LQKENI. CDR3 residues: CASSPRPGPETQYF. As DNA, the CDR3 is TGTGCCAGCTCCCCACGGCCGGGGCCAGAGACCCAGTACTTC.

This clonotype was recorded at least ten times. The chain uses TRBV5-5 and TRBJ2-4, with D possibly being TRBD2 (6 bases). This CDR3 is 14 amino acids long. Germline V gene lookup returns CDR1 SGHKS and CDR2 YYEKEE (reference sequence). V was pared by 4 bases and J by 8 bases, with 16 bases between. The CDR3 spells CASSRGGGRDIQYF. CDR3 DNA: TGTGCCAGCAGCCGGGGTGGAGGGCGCGACATTCAGTACTTC.

This clonotype was recorded at least ten times. The CDR3 loop reads CSARGRKGDYGYTF. DNA of the CDR3: TGCAGTGCTAGGGGGCGCAAAGGCGACTATGGCTACACCTTC. V gene TRBV20-1 combines with J gene TRBJ1-2; D perhaps matches TRBD1 (5 bases). Between the trimmed V and J ends, which lost 3 bases and 3 bases, there was a span of 14 bases. The CDR3 has 14 amino acids. CDR1 is DFQATT and CDR2 is SNEGSKA in the germline V gene (reference sequence).

This clonotype was picked up many times. J is TRBJ2-3 and V is TRBV20-1; 13 bases are a match to TRBD2. Germline loops: CDR1 DFQATT, CDR2 SNEGSKA (reference sequence). The CDR3 covers 13 residues. Trimming cost V 3 bases and J 14 bases; bases outside gene matches: 8. In nucleotides, the CDR3 is TGCAGTGCTAGCACTAGCGGGAGGGCCGATCGGTATTTT. Protein sequence: CSASTSGRADRYF.

This clonotype was observed many times. The V and J genes are TRBV3-1 and TRBJ2-2, with 11 bases that match TRBD1. V shed 1 base, J shed 5 bases, and the junction held 6 bases outside the gene matches. The CDR3 spans 17 residues. Looked up from germline, CDR1 is LGHDT and CDR2 is YNNKEL (reference sequence). CDR3: CASSQAWTGGVTGELFF. CDR3 bases: TGTGCCAGCAGCCAAGCCTGGACAGGGGGCGTGACCGGGGAGCTGTTTTTT.

The sample holds many counts of this clonotype. This rearrangement joins TRBV2 to TRBJ2-3, with D possibly called TRBD1 or TRBD2 (5 bases each). V gave up 7 bases and J gave up 0 bases, with 11 bases separating them. CDR1 and CDR2 (germline): SNHLY, FYNNEI. The CDR3 runs 14 residues. This CDR3 reads CASMRGDSTDTQYF. CDR3 DNA: TGTGCCAGCATGAGAGGGGACAGCACAGATACGCAGTATTTT.

In this sample, this clonotype turned up many times. This sequence joins TRBV3-1 and TRBJ2-5, with a tentative D call TRBD2 (6 bases). The germline V and J ends were trimmed by 2 bases and 7 bases, with 17 bases remaining between them. In germline, CDR1 is LGHDT, CDR2 YNNKEL (reference sequence). The CDR3 has 15 residues. This CDR3 reads CASSQFGGDVGTQYF. DNA of the CDR3: TGTGCCAGCAGCCAATTTGGCGGGGATGTAGGGACCCAGTACTTC.

This clonotype came up many times. The V gene is TRBV2, the J gene TRBJ1-5; a weak D match, TRBD1 (5 bases). Trimming stripped 5 bases from V and 4 bases from J, with 12 bases between. The CDR3 totals 14 residues. CDR1 SNHLY and CDR2 FYNNEI come from the germline V gene. In nucleotides, the CDR3 is TGTGCCAGCAGTTTCGAGACAGTTAATCAGCCCCAGCATTTT. Translated, it gives CASSFETVNQPQHF.

At least ten counts were recorded for this clonotype. The chain uses TRBV25-1 and TRBJ1-6; 10 bases line up with TRBD1. Trimming took 6 bases from V and 7 from J; bases not matched to a gene: 0. The CDR3 runs 13 residues. Germline CDR1 reads MGHDK; CDR2 reads SYGVNS. The CDR3 is CASRTGGNSPLHF. CDR3 in DNA: TGTGCCAGCAGGACAGGGGGCAATTCACCCCTCCACTTT.

This clonotype was recorded many times. The chain uses TRBV7-9 and TRBJ1-5; 9 bases are a match to TRBD1. CDR1 is SEHNR and CDR2 is FQNEAQ in the germline V gene (reference sequence). CDR3 length equals 15 residues. V trimming: 3 bases; J trimming: 6 bases; junction bases outside the gene matches: 6. CDR3 protein: CASSLGTGPGQPQHF. CDR3 nucleotide sequence: TGTGCCAGCAGCTTGGGGACAGGGCCCGGTCAGCCCCAGCATTTT.

This clonotype was observed at least ten times. The chain joins TRBV6-5 to TRBJ1-1; a possible D gene is TRBD1 (5 bases). The V gene lost 6 bases and the J gene lost 1 base, with 9 bases spanning the gap. CDR1 and CDR2 from the germline V gene are MNHEY and SVGAGI. The CDR3 consists of 13 residues. The CDR3 loop is CASRGGGNTEAFF. In DNA form, the CDR3 reads TGTGCCAGCAGAGGCGGGGGGAACACTGAAGCTTTCTTT.

This clonotype has ten or more counts. The V call is TRBV12-1, the J call TRBJ1-5. TRBV12-1 is a recognized pseudogene. The length of the CDR3 is 12 residues. This CDR3 is CASSPLPQPQHF. The CDR3 DNA follows: TGTGCCAGCAGCCCCTTACCTCAGCCCCAGCATTTT.

About this clonotype: This is likely an artifact of a read error, given a far larger clone one base away. The chain is built from TRBV29-1 and TRBJ2-1; TRBD2 might be the D (5 bases). The CDR3 length is 12 residues. Germline loops: CDR1 SQVTM, CDR2 ANQGSEA. Trimming cost V 6 bases and J 10 bases, with 16 bases left between them. DNA of the CDR3: TGCAGCGTAAGCGGAACCTTTTACGAGCAGTTCTTC. Amino acid sequence: CSVSGTFYEQFF.

J is TRBJ2-1 and V is TRBV3-1; the match to TRBD2 covers 9 bases. This CDR3 region has 14 residues. Germline V gene lookup returns CDR1 LGHDT and CDR2 YNNKEL (reference sequence). V lost 2 bases and J lost 9; bases outside the gene matches: 5. CDR3 amino acids: CASSQPGLAFEQFF. CDR3 sequence (DNA): TGTGCCAGCAGCCAACCGGGACTAGCCTTTGAGCAGTTCTTC.

Many counts were recorded for this clonotype. V and J are TRBV5-8 and TRBJ1-1; a possible D gene is TRBD1 (5 bases). V lost 2 bases and J lost 8, with 10 bases in between. The CDR3 sequence is 12 residues long. Germline V gives CDR1 SGHTS, CDR2 YDEGEE. The CDR3 protein is CASSFRAAEAFF. CDR3 DNA: TGTGCCAGCAGCTTCAGGGCGGCAGAAGCTTTCTTT.

This clonotype appeared many times. V and J are TRBV29-1 and TRBJ1-1; TRBD1 might be the D (6 bases). Trimming removed 1 base at V and 6 bases at J, with 24 bases between. This CDR3 region has 17 residues. Germline CDR1 reads SQVTM; CDR2 reads ANQGSEA. CDR3 amino acids: CSVEARGARGAVAEAFF. The CDR3, as DNA: TGCAGCGTTGAAGCGCGTGGGGCAAGGGGGGCCGTCGCTGAAGCTTTCTTT.

This clonotype has a count of ten or more. The V and J genes are TRBV20-1 and TRBJ1-6; 9 bases line up with TRBD1. The CDR3 is 12 residues long. Per the germline V gene, CDR1 is DFQATT and CDR2 is SNEGSKA (reference sequence). The CDR3 sequence is CRIGQGNSPLHF. CDR3 DNA: TGCAGAATTGGACAGGGGAATTCACCCCTCCACTTT.

The chain couples TRBV5-1 to TRBJ2-5; a possible D gene is TRBD1 (6 bases). CDR3 size: 14 residues. Germline V gives CDR1 SGHRS, CDR2 YFSETQ. Trimming left V 4 bases short and J 5 bases short, with 15 bases between. CDR3 bases: TGCGCCAGCAGCCAAACAGGGTCAGGGGAGACCCAGTACTTC. It translates to CASSQTGSGETQYF. Looking up the rest from reference TRBV5-1 and TRBJ2-5 gives the full variable domain: KAGVTQTPRYLIKTRGQQVTLSCSPISGHRSVSWYQQTPGQGLQFLFEYFSETQRNKGNFPGRFSGRQFSNSRSEMNVSTLELGDSALYLCASSQTGSGETQYFGPGTRLLVL.

In its sample, this clonotype was seen many times. V usage is TRBV11-2 and J usage is TRBJ1-1; D is unresolved. The CDR3 is 13 residues long. V lost 1 base and J 6 bases, leaving 9 bases between the germline ends. The germline V gene encodes CDR1 SGHAT and CDR2 FQNNGV. In nucleotides, the CDR3 is TGTGCCAGCAGCTTAGTAATGACTCCTGAAGCTTTCTTT. Protein sequence: CASSLVMTPEAFF.